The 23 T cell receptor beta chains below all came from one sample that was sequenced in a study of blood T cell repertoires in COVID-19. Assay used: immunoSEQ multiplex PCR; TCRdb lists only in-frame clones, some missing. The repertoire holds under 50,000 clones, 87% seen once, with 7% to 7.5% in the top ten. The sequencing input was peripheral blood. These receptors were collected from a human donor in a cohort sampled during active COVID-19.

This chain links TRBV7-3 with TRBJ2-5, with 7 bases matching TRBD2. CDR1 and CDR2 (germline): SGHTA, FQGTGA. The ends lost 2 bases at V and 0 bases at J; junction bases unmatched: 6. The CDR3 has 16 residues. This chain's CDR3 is CASSLPPLADQETQYF. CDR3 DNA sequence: TGTGCCAGCAGCTTACCCCCCCTAGCGGACCAAGAGACCCAGTACTTC.

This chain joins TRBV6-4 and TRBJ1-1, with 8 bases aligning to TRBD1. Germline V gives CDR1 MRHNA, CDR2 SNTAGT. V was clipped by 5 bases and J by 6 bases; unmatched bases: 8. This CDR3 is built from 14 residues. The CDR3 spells CASSPGGASAEAFF. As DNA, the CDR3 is TGTGCCAGCAGTCCAGGGGGCGCCTCGGCTGAAGCTTTCTTT.

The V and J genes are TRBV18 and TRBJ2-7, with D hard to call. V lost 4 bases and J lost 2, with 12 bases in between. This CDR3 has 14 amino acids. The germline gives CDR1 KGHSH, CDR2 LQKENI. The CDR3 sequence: CASSQSYRTYEQYF. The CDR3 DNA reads TGTGCCAGCTCACAGAGTTATCGAACCTACGAGCAGTACTTC. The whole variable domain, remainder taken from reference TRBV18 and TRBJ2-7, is NAGVMQNPRHLVRRRGQEARLRCSPMKGHSHVYWYRQLPEEGLKFMVYLQKENIIDESGMPKERFSAEFPKEGPSILRIQQVVRGDSAAYFCASSQSYRTYEQYFGPGTRLTVT.

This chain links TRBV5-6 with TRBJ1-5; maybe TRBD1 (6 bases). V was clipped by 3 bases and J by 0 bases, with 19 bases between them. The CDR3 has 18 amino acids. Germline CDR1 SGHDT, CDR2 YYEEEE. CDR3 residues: CASSSNGGGAYSNQPQHF. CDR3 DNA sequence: TGTGCCAGCAGCTCCAACGGCGGGGGGGCATATAGCAATCAGCCCCAGCATTTT.

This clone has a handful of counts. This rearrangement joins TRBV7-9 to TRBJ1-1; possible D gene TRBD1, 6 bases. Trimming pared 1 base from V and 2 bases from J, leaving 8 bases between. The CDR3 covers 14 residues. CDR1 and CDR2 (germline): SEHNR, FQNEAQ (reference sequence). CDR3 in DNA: TGTGCCAGCAGCTTAGGCAGGGGAAACACTGAAGCTTTCTTT. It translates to CASSLGRGNTEAFF.

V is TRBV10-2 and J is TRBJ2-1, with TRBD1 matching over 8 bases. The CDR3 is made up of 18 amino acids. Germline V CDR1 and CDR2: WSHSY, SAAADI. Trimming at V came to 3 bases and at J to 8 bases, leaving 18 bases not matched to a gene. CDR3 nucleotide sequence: TGCGCCAGCAGTGACCCCTACTCGACAGGGGACTCTAATTATGAGCAGTTCTTC. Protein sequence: CASSDPYSTGDSNYEQFF.

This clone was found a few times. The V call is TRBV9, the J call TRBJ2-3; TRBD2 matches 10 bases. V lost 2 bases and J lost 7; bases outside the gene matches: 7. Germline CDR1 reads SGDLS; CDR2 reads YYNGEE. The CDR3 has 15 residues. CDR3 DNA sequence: TGTGCCAGCAGCGTTTTAGCGGGGGGTTCAAATACGCAGTATTTT. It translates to CASSVLAGGSNTQYF.

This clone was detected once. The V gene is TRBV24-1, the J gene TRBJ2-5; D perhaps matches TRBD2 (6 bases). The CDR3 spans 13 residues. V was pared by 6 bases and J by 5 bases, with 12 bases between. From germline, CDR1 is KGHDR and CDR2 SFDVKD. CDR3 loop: CATSSGPGETQYF. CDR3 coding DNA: TGTGCCACCAGTAGCGGGCCGGGGGAGACCCAGTACTTC.

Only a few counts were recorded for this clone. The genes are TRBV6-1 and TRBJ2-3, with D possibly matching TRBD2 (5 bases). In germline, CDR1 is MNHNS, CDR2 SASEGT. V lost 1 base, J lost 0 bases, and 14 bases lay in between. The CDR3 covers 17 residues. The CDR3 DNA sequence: TGTGCCAGCAGTGAAGGGACCCTCTGGAGGAGCACAGATACGCAGTATTTT. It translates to CASSEGTLWRSTDTQYF.

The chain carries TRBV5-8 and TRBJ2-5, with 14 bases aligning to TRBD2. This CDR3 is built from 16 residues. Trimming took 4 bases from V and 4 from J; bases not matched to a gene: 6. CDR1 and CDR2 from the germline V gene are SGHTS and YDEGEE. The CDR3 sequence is CASSRRLAGGLETQYF. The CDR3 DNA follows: TGTGCCAGCAGCCGCCGACTAGCGGGAGGGCTAGAGACCCAGTACTTC.

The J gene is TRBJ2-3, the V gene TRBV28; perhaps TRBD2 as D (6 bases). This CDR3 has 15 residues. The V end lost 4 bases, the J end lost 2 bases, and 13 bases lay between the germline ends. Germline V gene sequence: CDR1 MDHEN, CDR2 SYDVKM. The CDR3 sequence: CASSSVGGSTDTQYF. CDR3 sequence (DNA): TGTGCCAGCAGTTCCGTCGGGGGTTCCACAGATACGCAGTATTTT.

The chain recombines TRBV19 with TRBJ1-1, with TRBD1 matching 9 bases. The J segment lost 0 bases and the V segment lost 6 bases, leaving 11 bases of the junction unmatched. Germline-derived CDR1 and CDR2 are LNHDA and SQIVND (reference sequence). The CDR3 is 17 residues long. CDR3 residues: CASRGWGTGNMNTEAFF. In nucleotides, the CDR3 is TGTGCCAGTAGGGGCTGGGGGACAGGGAATATGAACACTGAAGCTTTCTTT.

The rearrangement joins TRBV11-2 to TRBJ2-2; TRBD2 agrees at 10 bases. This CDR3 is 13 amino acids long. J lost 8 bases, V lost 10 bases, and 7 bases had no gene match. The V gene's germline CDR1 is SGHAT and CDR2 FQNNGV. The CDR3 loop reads CAKGTSVHGELFF. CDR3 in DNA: TGTGCCAAAGGGACTAGCGTTCATGGGGAGCTGTTTTTT.

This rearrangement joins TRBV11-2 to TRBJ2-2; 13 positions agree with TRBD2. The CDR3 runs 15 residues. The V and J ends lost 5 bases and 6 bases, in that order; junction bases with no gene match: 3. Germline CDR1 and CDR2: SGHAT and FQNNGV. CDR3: CASSLTSGRAGELFF. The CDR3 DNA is TGTGCCAGCAGCCTTACTAGCGGGAGGGCCGGGGAGCTGTTTTTT.

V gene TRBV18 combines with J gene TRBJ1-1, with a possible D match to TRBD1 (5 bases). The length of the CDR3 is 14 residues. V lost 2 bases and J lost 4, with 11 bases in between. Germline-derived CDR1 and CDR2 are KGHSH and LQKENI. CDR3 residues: CASSPVGGSTEAFF. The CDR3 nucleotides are TGTGCCAGCTCACCAGTGGGGGGATCCACTGAAGCTTTCTTT.

This CDR3 is CASSQDWDAAGDTEAFF. The CDR3 bases are TGCGCCAGCAGCCAAGATTGGGACGCCGCAGGGGACACTGAAGCTTTCTTT. The chain carries TRBV4-3 and TRBJ1-1; tentative D call: TRBD1 (6 bases). Germline V CDR1 and CDR2: LGHNA, YSLEER. CDR3 length equals 17 residues. Trimming pared 0 bases from V and 3 bases from J, leaving 17 bases between.

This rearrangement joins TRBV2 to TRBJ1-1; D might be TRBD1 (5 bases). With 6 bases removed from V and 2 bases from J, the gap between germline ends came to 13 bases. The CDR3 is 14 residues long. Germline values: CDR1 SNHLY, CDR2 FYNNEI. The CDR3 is CASSAPGGNTEAFF. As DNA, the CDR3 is TGTGCCAGCAGCGCCCCCGGGGGTAACACTGAAGCTTTCTTT.

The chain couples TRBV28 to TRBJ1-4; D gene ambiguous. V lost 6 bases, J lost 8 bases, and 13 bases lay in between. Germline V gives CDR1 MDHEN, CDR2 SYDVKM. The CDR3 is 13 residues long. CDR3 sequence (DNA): TGTGCCAGCAGCGTCCTAGTTGACGAAAAACTGTTTTTT. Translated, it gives CASSVLVDEKLFF. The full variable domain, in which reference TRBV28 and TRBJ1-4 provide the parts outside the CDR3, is DVKVTQSSRYLVKRTGEKVFLECVQDMDHENMFWYRQDPGLGLRLIYFSYDVKMKEKGDIPEGYSVSREKKERFSLILESASTNQTSMYLCASSVLVDEKLFFGSGTQLSVL.

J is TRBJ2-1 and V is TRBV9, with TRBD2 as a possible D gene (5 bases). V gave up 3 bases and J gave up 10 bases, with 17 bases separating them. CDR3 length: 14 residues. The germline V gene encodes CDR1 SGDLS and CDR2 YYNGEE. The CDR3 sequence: CASSGGKVGGEQFF. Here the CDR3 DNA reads TGTGCCAGCAGCGGGGGAAAGGTCGGCGGGGAGCAGTTCTTC.

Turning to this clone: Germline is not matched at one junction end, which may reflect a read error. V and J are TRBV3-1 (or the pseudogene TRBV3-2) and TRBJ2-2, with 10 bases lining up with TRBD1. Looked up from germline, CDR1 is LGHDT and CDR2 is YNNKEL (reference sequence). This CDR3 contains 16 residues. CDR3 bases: TGTGCCAGCACCCAACGAGGGGGACAGGGGCTCGGGGAGCTGTTTTTT. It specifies CASTQRGGQGLGELFF.

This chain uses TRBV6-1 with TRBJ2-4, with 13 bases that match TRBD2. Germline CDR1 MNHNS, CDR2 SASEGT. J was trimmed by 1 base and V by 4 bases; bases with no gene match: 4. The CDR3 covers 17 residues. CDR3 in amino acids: CASSARTSGGAKNIQYF. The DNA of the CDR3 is TGTGCCAGCAGTGCAAGGACTAGCGGGGGCGCCAAAAACATTCAGTACTTC.

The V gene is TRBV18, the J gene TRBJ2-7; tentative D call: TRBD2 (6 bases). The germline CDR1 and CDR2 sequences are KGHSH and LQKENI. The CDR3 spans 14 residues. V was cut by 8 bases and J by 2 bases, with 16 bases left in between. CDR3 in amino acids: CASGSGTGAYEQYF. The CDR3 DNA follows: TGTGCCAGCGGCTCGGGAACGGGGGCCTACGAGCAGTACTTC.

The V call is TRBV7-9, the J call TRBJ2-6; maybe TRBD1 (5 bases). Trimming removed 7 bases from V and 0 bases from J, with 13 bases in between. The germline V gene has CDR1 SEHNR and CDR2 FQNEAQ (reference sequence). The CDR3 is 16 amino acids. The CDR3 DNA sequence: TGTGCCAGCACCCTTGGGGCTGACTCTGGGGCCAACGTCCTGACTTTC. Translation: CASTLGADSGANVLTF.